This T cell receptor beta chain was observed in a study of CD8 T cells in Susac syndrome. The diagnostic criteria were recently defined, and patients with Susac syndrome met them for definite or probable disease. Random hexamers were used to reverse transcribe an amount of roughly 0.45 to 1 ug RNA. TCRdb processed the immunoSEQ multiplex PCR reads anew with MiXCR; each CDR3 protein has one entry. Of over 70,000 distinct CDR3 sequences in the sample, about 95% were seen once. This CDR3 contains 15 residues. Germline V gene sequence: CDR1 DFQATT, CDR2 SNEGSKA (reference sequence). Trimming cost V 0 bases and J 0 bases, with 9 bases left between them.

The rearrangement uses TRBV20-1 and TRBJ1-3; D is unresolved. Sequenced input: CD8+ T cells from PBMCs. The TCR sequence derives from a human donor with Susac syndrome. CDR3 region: CSAREELYSGNTIYF. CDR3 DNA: TGCAGTGCTAGAGAGGAATTGTACTCTGGAAACACCATATATTTT.